The 10 T cell receptor beta chains listed next were all sequenced from one sample in a study of blood T cells in healthy people across ages. The authors ran a second PCR of about 6 to 11 cycles using a sample-barcoded 5' primer and a J-beta primer mix. TCRdb re-analysed the 5' RACE reads in MiXCR, keeping a single row per CDR3 protein. The sample shows some 900,000 distinct CDR3 sequences, about 28% of them seen only once. Sequenced input: blood. The receptors were gathered from an elderly woman in good health.

The V gene is TRBV27, the J gene TRBJ2-6; D not certain. The CDR3 has 13 residues. Trimming removed 5 bases at V and 8 bases at J, with 10 bases between. Germline CDR1 reads MNHEY; CDR2 reads SMNVEV (reference sequence). As DNA, the CDR3 is TGTGCCAGCAGTCGCCGGGCGCCCAACGTCCTGACTTTC. Residues: CASSRRAPNVLTF. Full variable domain (rest looked up from reference TRBV27 and TRBJ2-6): EAQVTQNPRYLITVTGKKLTVTCSQNMNHEYMSWYRQDPGLGLRQIYYSMNVEVTDKGDVPEGYKVSRKEKRNFPLILESPSPNQTSLYFCASSRRAPNVLTFGAGSRLTVL.

The V and J genes are TRBV12-3 or TRBV12-4 and TRBJ2-1; D ambiguous. V dropped 3 bases and J dropped 5 bases, with 8 bases sitting between them. The CDR3 totals 13 residues. CDR3 region: CASSLKGNNEQFF. The CDR3 coding sequence is TGTGCCAGCAGTTTGAAAGGAAACAATGAGCAGTTCTTC.

V gene TRBV11-2 combines with J gene TRBJ2-3; 9 nucleotides agree with TRBD2. There are 16 residues in the CDR3. Trimming took 5 bases from V and 5 from J; bases not matched to a gene: 11. Per the germline V gene, CDR1 is SGHAT and CDR2 is FQNNGV. The chain's CDR3 is CASSKGAGGREDTQYF. The CDR3 region has the DNA TGTGCCAGCAGCAAGGGGGCGGGGGGGCGTGAAGATACGCAGTATTTT.

About this clonotype itself: This sequence may be a read error, since a much larger clone differs from it by one base. CDR3 in amino acids: CASSYSGGPTYGYTF. For the CDR3, the DNA is TGTGCCAGCAGTTACTCAGGGGGACCGACCTATGGCTACACCTTC. The genes are TRBV6-2 or TRBV6-3 and TRBJ1-2; possible D gene TRBD1, 6 bases. V was trimmed by 0 bases and J by 4 bases, leaving 12 bases between them. The V gene's germline CDR1 is MNHEY and CDR2 SVGEGT. This CDR3 has 15 amino acids.

As regards this clonotype: This likely comes from a read error, as the CDR3 has no conserved phenylalanine or tryptophan at its end. This chain uses TRBV7-2 with TRBJ2-2; D may be TRBD1 (7 bases). The CDR3 consists of 16 residues. The V and J ends lost 1 base and 5 bases respectively, with 14 bases between them. CDR1 SGHTA and CDR2 FQGNSA come from the germline V gene. CDR3 sequence reads: CASSLVAGGGTGELFV. The CDR3, as DNA: TGTGCCAGCAGCTTAGTAGCAGGGGGAGGAACCGGGGAGCTGTTTGTT.

There are many counts of this clonotype. This chain uses TRBV7-2 with TRBJ2-5; 11 bases align to TRBD1. The germline V gene has CDR1 SGHTA and CDR2 FQGNSA. V gave up 1 base and J gave up 5 bases; unmatched junction bases: 9. The CDR3 is made up of 17 amino acids. The CDR3 DNA sequence: TGTGCCAGCAGCTTAGTAGGACAGGGGGCGAAAAGGGAGACCCAGTACTTC. Encoded protein: CASSLVGQGAKRETQYF.

The chain couples TRBV9 to TRBJ1-5; D may be TRBD1 (6 bases). V was shortened by 0 bases and J by 7 bases, with 11 bases between the two germline ends. The length of the CDR3 is 14 residues. Germline loops: CDR1 SGDLS, CDR2 YYNGEE. CDR3 loop: CASSVGTAYQPQHF. CDR3 nucleotides: TGTGCCAGCAGCGTAGGGACAGCCTACCAGCCCCAGCATTTT.

The chain has TRBV11-2 and TRBJ2-3, with a weak D call TRBD1 (7 bases). The V gene's germline CDR1 is SGHAT and CDR2 FQNNGV. V lost 2 bases to trimming and J lost 5 bases, with 17 bases between them. The CDR3 loop spans 16 amino acids. CDR3 protein: CASSLIGGGGEDTQYF. The CDR3 DNA reads as TGTGCCAGCAGCTTAATCGGAGGGGGCGGTGAAGATACGCAGTATTTT.

This clonotype was counted at least ten times. CDR3 bases: TGTGCCAGCAGGATGGCGGGTGATGGCTACACCTTC. Its translation is CASRMAGDGYTF. The chain recombines TRBV27 with TRBJ1-2; no firm D call. This CDR3 comprises 12 residues. Germline V gene sequence: CDR1 MNHEY, CDR2 SMNVEV (reference sequence). The ends were cut back, 6 bases at V and 6 bases at J, with 11 bases in the middle.

This chain joins TRBV5-1 and TRBJ2-5; 14 bases map to TRBD2. From germline, CDR1 is SGHRS and CDR2 YFSETQ. This CDR3 spans 15 amino acids. V shed 4 bases and J 11 bases; nucleotides not matched to a gene: 10. CDR3 sequence reads: CASSPTSGGANEQYF. CDR3 bases: TGCGCCAGCAGCCCGACTAGCGGGGGGGCCAATGAGCAGTACTTC. The complete variable domain, with remaining parts taken from reference TRBV5-1 and TRBJ2-5, reads KAGVTQTPRYLIKTRGQQVTLSCSPISGHRSVSWYQQTPGQGLQFLFEYFSETQRNKGNFPGRFSGRQFSNSRSEMNVSTLELGDSALYLCASSPTSGGANEQYFGPGTRLLVL.